This T cell receptor (beta chain) was identified during a study of blood T cell repertoires in COVID-19. Study-wide context: Material from acute and convalescent COVID-19 was sourced from the United States, Italy and Spain. T cells, B-cell-depleted T cells, or PBMCs provided the cDNA or gDNA that served as material.

Only a few counts were recorded for this clone. The CDR3 is made up of 13 amino acids. Germline assignment: CDR1 SNHLY and CDR2 FYNNEI. V shed 9 bases and J shed 7 bases, with 19 bases lying between them. Methods used by the authors: Quantification of nucleated cells was approximated via reference gene primer amplification. TCRdb keeps only in-frame clones here, not all; method: immunoSEQ multiplex PCR. D and trimming come from the DNA, and the V and J calls and clone size come from that table. The sample consists of about 89,000 clones, 65% to 80% of them appearing once. This TCR came from a human donor in a cohort sampled during active COVID-19. The chain links TRBV2 to TRBJ2-7, with a possible D match to TRBD2 (5 bases). Sequencing was done on a sample of peripheral blood. The CDR3 loop is CASSDATGWEQYF. For the CDR3, the DNA is TGTGCCAGTTCGGACGCTACGGGGTGGGAGCAGTACTTC. Full variable domain (remainder filled in from reference TRBV2 and TRBJ2-7): EPEVTQTPSHQVTQMGQEVILRCVPISNHLYFYWYRQILGQKVEFLVSFYNNEISEKSEIFDDQFSVERPDGSNFTLKIRSTKLEDSAMYFCASSDATGWEQYFGPGTRLTVT.